Listed below are T cell receptor beta chains from one sample, sequenced in a study of cytomegalovirus exposure and HLA in healthy donors. The repertoire was sequenced with immunoSEQ multiplex PCR; TCRdb's copy has only in-frame clones and lacks some. The table shows just over 150,000 clones, with about 73% occurring only once. The sequencing input was PBMCs. The receptors come from a woman in her forties in good health and CMV-seronegative. CDR3s include the opening cysteine and the closing phenylalanine or tryptophan. The D gene is left open where the match is weak. A clone size is listed for some rows: how often the clone was seen (once, few, many), or a class if it is expanded.

d_gene: TRBD1
v_gene: TRBV6-1
j_gene: TRBJ2-5
len: 14
abundance: -
CDR3nt: TGTGCCAGCAGCAATACAGGGGTCCAAGAGACCCAGTACTTC
CDR3aa: CASSNTGVQETQYF

d_gene: TRBD2
v_gene: TRBV5-5
j_gene: TRBJ2-5
len: 16
abundance: -
CDR3nt: TGTGCCAGCAGCTTGGAACTAGCGGGGGGCCGGGAGACCCAGTACTTC
CDR3aa: CASSLELAGGRETQYF

d_gene: -
v_gene: TRBV6-1
j_gene: TRBJ2-5
len: 14
abundance: -
CDR3nt: TGTGCCAGCAGTGAGGTCCCAGTACAAGAGACCCAGTACTTC
CDR3aa: CASSEVPVQETQYF

d_gene: TRBD2
v_gene: TRBV19
j_gene: TRBJ2-5
len: 15
abundance: few
CDR3nt: TGTGCCAGTCAAAAAGCGGGGGGGCAGTTTGAGACCCAGTACTTC
CDR3aa: CASQKAGGQFETQYF

d_gene: -
v_gene: TRBV5-8
j_gene: TRBJ1-6
len: 16
abundance: few
CDR3nt: TGTGCCAGCAGCTTGGGGTCGGGACATTATAATTCACCCCTCCACTTT
CDR3aa: CASSLGSGHYNSPLHF

d_gene: TRBD1
v_gene: TRBV27
j_gene: TRBJ1-5
len: 14
abundance: -
CDR3nt: TGTGCCAGCAGTCAACGGACAGGGGTAGAGCCCCAGCATTTT
CDR3aa: CASSQRTGVEPQHF

d_gene: -
v_gene: TRBV7-8
j_gene: TRBJ2-7
len: 14
abundance: once
CDR3nt: TGTGCCAGCAGCTTAGAGCGGCTAGCTGGCGAGCAGTACTTC
CDR3aa: CASSLERLAGEQYF

d_gene: TRBD2
v_gene: TRBV15
j_gene: TRBJ2-5
len: 14
abundance: -
CDR3nt: TGTGCCACCAGCAGAGGCGGGGGATTGGAGACCCAGTACTTC
CDR3aa: CATSRGGGLETQYF

d_gene: TRBD1
v_gene: TRBV7-3
j_gene: TRBJ1-1
len: 14
abundance: -
CDR3nt: TGTGCCAGCAGCCCACAGGGGGAGGGGACTGAAGCTTTCTTT
CDR3aa: CASSPQGEGTEAFF

d_gene: -
v_gene: TRBV11-3
j_gene: TRBJ2-2
len: 15
abundance: -
CDR3nt: TGTGCCAGCAGCTTAGGCATTACGAGGGCCGGGGAGCTGTTTTTT
CDR3aa: CASSLGITRAGELFF

d_gene: TRBD1
v_gene: TRBV11-2
j_gene: TRBJ2-1
len: 16
abundance: -
CDR3nt: TGTGCCAGCAGTAATATTGGACAGGGACCATACAATGAGCAGTTCTTC
CDR3aa: CASSNIGQGPYNEQFF

d_gene: -
v_gene: TRBV5-4
j_gene: TRBJ1-2
len: 17
abundance: -
CDR3nt: TGTGCCAGCAGCTTGGCCGCCAGGGAGGGTCGGAACTATGGCTACACCTTC
CDR3aa: CASSLAAREGRNYGYTF

d_gene: TRBD2
v_gene: TRBV5-4
j_gene: TRBJ2-1
len: 15
abundance: -
CDR3nt: TGTGCCAGCAGCTTAACCGGGACTAGCGGGGGTGAGCAGTTCTTC
CDR3aa: CASSLTGTSGGEQFF

d_gene: -
v_gene: TRBV27
j_gene: TRBJ1-1
len: 16
abundance: few
CDR3nt: TGTGCCAGCAGTTTATGGTTTATTCAGGGATCCACTGAAGCTTTCTTT
CDR3aa: CASSLWFIQGSTEAFF

d_gene: -
v_gene: TRBV27
j_gene: TRBJ2-1
len: 14
abundance: -
CDR3nt: TGTGCCAGCAGTTTCACCGCGCGGCCCAATGAGCAGTTCTTC
CDR3aa: CASSFTARPNEQFF

d_gene: TRBD2
v_gene: TRBV6-1
j_gene: TRBJ2-1
len: 15
abundance: -
CDR3nt: TGTGCCAGCAGTACCGGGGGGAGCTCCTACAATGAGCAGTTCTTC
CDR3aa: CASSTGGSSYNEQFF

d_gene: -
v_gene: TRBV5-1
j_gene: TRBJ2-3
len: 14
abundance: once
CDR3nt: TGCGCCAGCAGCGGGGCAACATTCACAGATACGCAGTATTTT
CDR3aa: CASSGATFTDTQYF

d_gene: -
v_gene: TRBV5-1
j_gene: TRBJ1-1
len: 14
abundance: -
CDR3nt: TGCGCCAGCAGCCAGGGGTCATTGAACACTGAAGCTTTCTTT
CDR3aa: CASSQGSLNTEAFF

d_gene: TRBD2
v_gene: TRBV11-2
j_gene: TRBJ2-3
len: 17
abundance: -
CDR3nt: TGTGCCAGCAGCTTAGAGATCGCGGGGGGGGGAACAGATACGCAGTATTTT
CDR3aa: CASSLEIAGGGTDTQYF

d_gene: TRBD1
v_gene: TRBV5-1
j_gene: TRBJ2-5
len: 17
abundance: -
CDR3nt: TGCGCCAGCAGCTTGGGACAGGGGACGGGAGCCCAAGAGACCCAGTACTTC
CDR3aa: CASSLGQGTGAQETQYF

d_gene: -
v_gene: TRBV15
j_gene: TRBJ1-1
len: 14
abundance: -
CDR3nt: TGTGCCACCAGCAGAGATGTCGTGAACACTGAAGCTTTCTTT
CDR3aa: CATSRDVVNTEAFF

d_gene: -
v_gene: TRBV7-8
j_gene: TRBJ1-6
len: 16
abundance: -
CDR3nt: TGTGCCAGCAGCCTTTTCCGGGAGTCGGTAGCTTCACCCCTCCACTTT
CDR3aa: CASSLFRESVASPLHF

d_gene: TRBD2
v_gene: TRBV2
j_gene: TRBJ2-1
len: 15
abundance: -
CDR3nt: TGTGCCAGCATATTTTCTTCGTGGGGGGGGAATGAGCAGTTCTTC
CDR3aa: CASIFSSWGGNEQFF

d_gene: -
v_gene: TRBV11-3
j_gene: TRBJ1-2
len: 14
abundance: -
CDR3nt: TGTGCCAGCAGATTTCGGGGGACTTTGTATGGCTACACCTTC
CDR3aa: CASRFRGTLYGYTF

d_gene: TRBD1
v_gene: TRBV6-1
j_gene: TRBJ1-5
len: 13
abundance: -
CDR3nt: TGTGCCAGCAGGATAGACAGGGCTCAGCCCCAGCATTTT
CDR3aa: CASRIDRAQPQHF

d_gene: -
v_gene: TRBV27
j_gene: TRBJ1-2
len: 15
abundance: -
CDR3nt: TGTGCCAGCAGTCCCACACCGGGGAACTCTAAAGTTGGCACCTTC
CDR3aa: CASSPTPGNSKVGTF

d_gene: TRBD1
v_gene: TRBV2
j_gene: TRBJ2-3
len: 15
abundance: -
CDR3nt: TGTGCCAGCAGTGAATCGAGACAGGGAGCTGATACGCAGTATTTT
CDR3aa: CASSESRQGADTQYF

d_gene: TRBD2
v_gene: TRBV18
j_gene: TRBJ2-2
len: 16
abundance: -
CDR3nt: TGTGCCAGCCATACTAGCGGGACCCCGGGCACCGGGGAGCTGTTTTTT
CDR3aa: CASHTSGTPGTGELFF

d_gene: TRBD2
v_gene: TRBV2
j_gene: TRBJ2-5
len: 16
abundance: few
CDR3nt: TGTGCCAGCAGTGAATTGGCGGGGGGGAGATCGGAGACCCAGTACTTC
CDR3aa: CASSELAGGRSETQYF

d_gene: TRBD1
v_gene: TRBV5-5
j_gene: TRBJ1-4
len: 19
abundance: -
CDR3nt: TGTGCCAGCAGCCTCCGACAGGGCGTCTTTGTTGCAACTAATGAAAAACTGTTTTTT
CDR3aa: CASSLRQGVFVATNEKLFF

d_gene: -
v_gene: TRBV13
j_gene: TRBJ2-7
len: 14
abundance: -
CDR3nt: TGTGCCAGCGGTAACGGTCTTTTAATCGACGAGCAGTACTTC
CDR3aa: CASGNGLLIDEQYF

d_gene: -
v_gene: TRBV9
j_gene: TRBJ1-2
len: 11
abundance: few
CDR3nt: TGTGCCAGCAGGGGGCTCTATGGCTACACCTTC
CDR3aa: CASRGLYGYTF

d_gene: -
v_gene: TRBV18
j_gene: TRBJ2-5
len: 17
abundance: once
CDR3nt: TGTGCCAGCTCACCACGCAGGACAGGAGGGCAACAAGAGACCCAGTACTTC
CDR3aa: CASSPRRTGGQQETQYF

d_gene: -
v_gene: TRBV5-1
j_gene: TRBJ1-1
len: 17
abundance: -
CDR3nt: TGCGCCAGCAGCTTGGCCGGGGGGCTCATAATGAACACTGAAGCTTTCTTT
CDR3aa: CASSLAGGLIMNTEAFF

d_gene: TRBD2
v_gene: TRBV4-1
j_gene: TRBJ2-6
len: 19
abundance: few
CDR3nt: TGCGCCAGCAGCCAACGGGCACTAGCGGGGCAATCTGGGGCCAACGTCCTGACTTTC
CDR3aa: CASSQRALAGQSGANVLTF

d_gene: TRBD2
v_gene: TRBV7-3
j_gene: TRBJ2-7
len: 17
abundance: -
CDR3nt: TGTGCCAGCAGCTCCGGGGGGGGTTACCCACGAGGGGATGAGCAGTACTTC
CDR3aa: CASSSGGGYPRGDEQYF

d_gene: -
v_gene: TRBV7-9
j_gene: TRBJ2-7
len: 16
abundance: -
CDR3nt: TGTGCCAGCAGCTTGACCGGGACAAGGAGCTCCTACGAGCAGTACTTC
CDR3aa: CASSLTGTRSSYEQYF

d_gene: -
v_gene: TRBV25-1
j_gene: TRBJ1-6
len: 14
abundance: -
CDR3nt: TGTGCCAGCAGTGGATATGGAGGCTATTCGCCCCTCCACTTT
CDR3aa: CASSGYGGYSPLHF

d_gene: TRBD2
v_gene: TRBV6-4
j_gene: TRBJ2-7
len: 13
abundance: -
CDR3nt: TGTGCCAGCGGGCCGGGACTAGGCTACGAGCAGTACTTC
CDR3aa: CASGPGLGYEQYF

d_gene: -
v_gene: TRBV28
j_gene: TRBJ1-1
len: 16
abundance: few
CDR3nt: TGTGCCAGCAGTTTACCAGGAGGGGCAGCCGGCACTGAAGCTTTCTTT
CDR3aa: CASSLPGGAAGTEAFF

d_gene: -
v_gene: TRBV13
j_gene: TRBJ2-3
len: 15
abundance: -
CDR3nt: TGTGCCAGCAGCCTTCTTGGGGGCCTTGCGGATACGCAGTATTTT
CDR3aa: CASSLLGGLADTQYF

d_gene: -
v_gene: TRBV7-9
j_gene: TRBJ1-2
len: 14
abundance: -
CDR3nt: TGTGCCAGCAGCTTAGGAGGCAGGGCTTATGGCTACACCTTC
CDR3aa: CASSLGGRAYGYTF

d_gene: TRBD2
v_gene: TRBV6-5
j_gene: TRBJ2-1
len: 15
abundance: -
CDR3nt: TGTGCCAGCAGTTATCAGGCTAGCGGGGCTGATGAGCAGTTCTTC
CDR3aa: CASSYQASGADEQFF

d_gene: -
v_gene: TRBV28
j_gene: TRBJ1-2
len: 12
abundance: -
CDR3nt: TGTGCCAGCAGTCTCGGGGGCTATGGCTACACCTTC
CDR3aa: CASSLGGYGYTF

d_gene: TRBD2
v_gene: TRBV5-4
j_gene: TRBJ2-3
len: 18
abundance: -
CDR3nt: TGTGCCAGCAGCTTGTTTCCGGGACTAGCGGGGGGAAACCGAACGCAGTATTTT
CDR3aa: CASSLFPGLAGGNRTQYF